These 3 T cell receptor beta chains came from one sample sequenced in a study of read filtering for tumor transcriptome and immune sequencing. The library was built from roughly 400 ng RNA with molecular barcoded adaptors for alpha/delta and beta/gamma chains. TCRdb re-called the reads with MiXCR, one entry per CDR3 protein. The table shows 75,000 to 95,000 distinct CDR3 sequences, with more than 9% occurring only once. Material: a population of CD138-negative cells sorted from bone marrow. Receptor source: a donor over 35 with multiple myeloma.

V is TRBV12-3 or TRBV12-4 and J is TRBJ2-1; D gene ambiguous. The CDR3 length is 14 residues. V lost 0 bases and J 0 bases, leaving 3 bases between the germline ends. CDR3 bases: TGTGCCAGCAGTTTAGCGGGCTCCTACAATGAGCAGTTCTTC. Translating gives CASSLAGSYNEQFF.

This clonotype was found many times. The chain has TRBV28 and TRBJ2-1; TRBD1 is a possible D gene (6 bases). The germline CDR1 and CDR2 sequences are MDHEN and SYDVKM. V dropped 4 bases and J dropped 5 bases, with 9 bases sitting between them. The CDR3 spans 13 residues. The CDR3 sequence is CASSSGQHNEQFF. The CDR3 bases are TGTGCCAGCAGTTCCGGACAGCACAATGAGCAGTTCTTC. Using reference TRBV28 and TRBJ2-1 for the parts outside the CDR3, the full variable domain is DVKVTQSSRYLVKRTGEKVFLECVQDMDHENMFWYRQDPGLGLRLIYFSYDVKMKEKGDIPEGYSVSREKKERFSLILESASTNQTSMYLCASSSGQHNEQFFGPGTRLTVL.

In this sample, this clonotype turned up many times. The chain employs TRBV2 and TRBJ2-5, with no clear D. CDR3 size: 12 residues. The germline V and J ends were trimmed by 6 bases and 5 bases, with 10 bases remaining between them. Germline CDR1 is SNHLY and CDR2 is FYNNEI. The CDR3 DNA sequence: TGTGCCAGCAGCAAATCAGCGGAGACCCAGTACTTC. As protein: CASSKSAETQYF.